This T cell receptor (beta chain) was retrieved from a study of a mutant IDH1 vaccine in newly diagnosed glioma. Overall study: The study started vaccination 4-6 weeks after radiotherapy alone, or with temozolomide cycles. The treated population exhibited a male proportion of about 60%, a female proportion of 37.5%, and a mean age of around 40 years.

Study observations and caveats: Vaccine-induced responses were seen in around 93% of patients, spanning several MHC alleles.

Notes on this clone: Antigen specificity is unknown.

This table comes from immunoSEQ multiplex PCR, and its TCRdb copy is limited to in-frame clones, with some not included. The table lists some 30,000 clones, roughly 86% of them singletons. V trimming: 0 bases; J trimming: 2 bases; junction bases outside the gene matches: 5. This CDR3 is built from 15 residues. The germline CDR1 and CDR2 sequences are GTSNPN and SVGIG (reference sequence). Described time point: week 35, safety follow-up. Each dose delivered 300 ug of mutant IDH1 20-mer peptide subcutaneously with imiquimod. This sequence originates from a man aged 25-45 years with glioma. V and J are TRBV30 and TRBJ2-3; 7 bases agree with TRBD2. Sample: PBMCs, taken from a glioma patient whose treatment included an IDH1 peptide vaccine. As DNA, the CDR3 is TGTGCCTGGAGTGTAGGAGGGGACTACACAGATACGCAGTATTTT. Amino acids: CAWSVGGDYTDTQYF.